This T cell receptor (beta chain) emerged from a study of metastatic and nonmetastatic thyroid tumors. Study-wide background: Where malignant and benign thyroid patients were concerned, repertoires were compared across blood and tumor or nodule tissue. Study-wide results and caveats: Benign nodules were reported to have significantly lower TCR beta diversity than malignant thyroid tumors, in blood and tumor.

TCRdb reassembled clones from the PCR reads with MiXCR. Found here are more than 65,000 clones, 14% of them singletons; the top ten hold under 8%. Thyroid surgery was preceded by no treatment in any patient. Concerning this clone itself: The target antigen is unknown. One end of the junction does not line up with germline, which may come from a read error.

Sequenced material: blood. The clonotype originates from a male donor with papillary thyroid cancer or a benign thyroid nodule (not recorded which). Some clones in this sample may be carry-over from other donors' samples.

CDR3: CASRTPLSVNYGYTF. CDR3 sequence (DNA): TGCGCCAGTAGGACTCCACTCAGTGTTAACTATGGCTACACCTTC. The genes are TRBV6-8 and TRBJ1-2; D unresolved. The CDR3 has 15 residues. Germline V lookup: CDR1 MNHGY, CDR2 SAAAGT.